The rows below give T cell receptor beta chains drawn from one sample of a study of cytomegalovirus exposure and HLA in healthy donors. TCRdb's copy holds only in-frame clones and misses some; the assay was immunoSEQ multiplex PCR. This table holds some 120,000 clones, about 83% found once. The sequenced material came from PBMCs. The receptor set was obtained from a woman aged 40 to 50 in good health and CMV-seropositive. CDR3s include the opening cysteine and the closing phenylalanine or tryptophan. A D gene is named only where the DNA matches it firmly. For some rows the clone size is stated as once, few or many, or as a class when expanded; others skip it.

J gene: TRBJ1-2
D gene: NA
clone size: NA
V gene: TRBV7-9
CDR3 protein: CASSPQSGEDGYTF
CDR3 DNA: TGTGCCAGCAGCCCCCAATCCGGGGAAGATGGCTACACCTTC

J gene: TRBJ2-1
D gene: TRBD1
clone size: NA
V gene: TRBV6-5
CDR3 protein: CASSRQGARDEQFF
CDR3 DNA: TGTGCCAGCAGCAGACAGGGGGCGAGGGATGAGCAGTTCTTC

J gene: TRBJ2-1
D gene: TRBD2
clone size: NA
V gene: TRBV28
CDR3 protein: CASSLPELADPYNEQFF
CDR3 DNA: TGTGCCAGCAGCCTCCCTGAACTAGCGGACCCCTACAATGAGCAGTTCTTC

J gene: TRBJ2-1
D gene: NA
clone size: few
V gene: TRBV4-3
CDR3 protein: CASSQDLTGGSYNEQFF
CDR3 DNA: TGCGCCAGCAGCCAAGATTTAACCGGCGGCTCCTACAATGAGCAGTTCTTC

J gene: TRBJ2-2
D gene: TRBD1
clone size: NA
V gene: TRBV14
CDR3 protein: CASSLGTGVLGELFF
CDR3 DNA: TGTGCCAGCAGCCTAGGGACAGGGGTCCTCGGGGAGCTGTTTTTT

J gene: TRBJ2-3
D gene: TRBD2
clone size: NA
V gene: TRBV27
CDR3 protein: CASSLSPGLATDTQYF
CDR3 DNA: TGTGCCAGCAGTTTATCGCCGGGACTAGCGACAGATACGCAGTATTTT

J gene: TRBJ2-1
D gene: TRBD2
clone size: once
V gene: TRBV7-9
CDR3 protein: CASSLLAGDYNEQFF
CDR3 DNA: TGTGCCAGCAGCTTACTAGCGGGAGACTACAATGAGCAGTTCTTC

J gene: TRBJ2-5
D gene: NA
clone size: NA
V gene: TRBV9
CDR3 protein: CASSVGRGGGLETQYF
CDR3 DNA: TGTGCCAGCAGCGTAGGTCGAGGGGGTGGTTTGGAGACCCAGTACTTC

J gene: TRBJ2-1
D gene: NA
clone size: few
V gene: TRBV6-6
CDR3 protein: CASNPPGVQEQFF
CDR3 DNA: TGTGCCAGCAATCCTCCCGGAGTGCAGGAGCAGTTCTTC

J gene: TRBJ2-2
D gene: NA
clone size: NA
V gene: TRBV27
CDR3 protein: CASSFYRGTNTGELFF
CDR3 DNA: TGTGCCAGCAGTTTCTACCGGGGGACGAACACCGGGGAGCTGTTTTTT

J gene: TRBJ2-7
D gene: NA
clone size: NA
V gene: TRBV9
CDR3 protein: CASSNRSYEQYF
CDR3 DNA: TGTGCCAGCAGCAATCGCTCCTACGAGCAGTACTTC

J gene: TRBJ2-5
D gene: TRBD2
clone size: NA
V gene: TRBV6-5
CDR3 protein: CASSYGGGPETQYF
CDR3 DNA: TGTGCCAGCAGTTACGGGGGAGGGCCAGAGACCCAGTACTTC

J gene: TRBJ2-5
D gene: TRBD2
clone size: NA
V gene: TRBV28
CDR3 protein: CASSSSRAAGEQYF
CDR3 DNA: TGTGCCAGCAGTTCTTCCAGAGCAGCGGGAGAGCAGTACTTC

J gene: TRBJ2-3
D gene: NA
clone size: NA
V gene: TRBV14
CDR3 protein: CASSPSRTQYF
CDR3 DNA: TGTGCCAGCAGCCCAAGCCGTACGCAGTATTTT

J gene: TRBJ2-7
D gene: TRBD1
clone size: NA
V gene: TRBV27
CDR3 protein: CASSRTGVYEQYF
CDR3 DNA: TGTGCCAGCAGTAGGACAGGGGTGTACGAGCAGTACTTC

J gene: TRBJ2-3
D gene: NA
clone size: NA
V gene: TRBV2
CDR3 protein: CASETSFGTDTQYF
CDR3 DNA: TGTGCCAGCGAGACTAGTTTCGGCACAGATACGCAGTATTTT

J gene: TRBJ2-7
D gene: NA
clone size: NA
V gene: TRBV14
CDR3 protein: CASSPWPGSYEQYF
CDR3 DNA: TGTGCCAGCAGCCCCTGGCCTGGCTCCTACGAGCAGTACTTC

J gene: TRBJ2-2
D gene: TRBD2
clone size: few
V gene: TRBV4-3
CDR3 protein: CASSQSTAGVGGELFF
CDR3 DNA: TGCGCCAGCAGCCAATCGACCGCGGGGGTCGGCGGGGAGCTGTTTTTT

J gene: TRBJ1-1
D gene: TRBD1
clone size: NA
V gene: TRBV15
CDR3 protein: CATSRSRQGQKNTEAFF
CDR3 DNA: TGTGCCACCAGCAGATCCCGACAGGGGCAAAAGAACACTGAAGCTTTCTTT

J gene: TRBJ2-5
D gene: TRBD2
clone size: NA
V gene: TRBV18
CDR3 protein: CASSQQGLAGTETQYF
CDR3 DNA: TGTGCCAGCTCACAGCAAGGACTAGCGGGCACAGAGACCCAGTACTTC

J gene: TRBJ1-4
D gene: NA
clone size: NA
V gene: TRBV9
CDR3 protein: CASGWGRELFF
CDR3 DNA: TGTGCCAGCGGGTGGGGGCGAGAACTGTTTTTT

J gene: TRBJ2-1
D gene: TRBD1
clone size: NA
V gene: TRBV5-1
CDR3 protein: CASSLRTGGGGEQFF
CDR3 DNA: TGCGCCAGCAGCCTACGGACAGGGGGCGGAGGTGAGCAGTTCTTC

J gene: TRBJ2-7
D gene: NA
clone size: NA
V gene: TRBV27
CDR3 protein: CASSSPNELSYEQYF
CDR3 DNA: TGTGCCAGCAGTTCACCCAACGAGCTCTCCTACGAGCAGTACTTC

J gene: TRBJ2-1
D gene: NA
clone size: once
V gene: TRBV7-2
CDR3 protein: CASSLRVDSYNEQFF
CDR3 DNA: TGTGCCAGCAGCTTAAGAGTAGACTCCTACAATGAGCAGTTCTTC

J gene: TRBJ1-5
D gene: NA
clone size: NA
V gene: TRBV25-1
CDR3 protein: CASSEWGDDRPQHF
CDR3 DNA: TGTGCCAGCAGTGAATGGGGGGACGATCGGCCCCAGCATTTT

J gene: TRBJ2-7
D gene: NA
clone size: NA
V gene: TRBV27
CDR3 protein: CAIATSRCWYEQYF
CDR3 DNA: TGTGCCATCGCGACGTCCAGGTGTTGGTACGAGCAGTACTTC

J gene: TRBJ2-7
D gene: TRBD2
clone size: NA
V gene: TRBV9
CDR3 protein: CASSLSGTNLYEQYF
CDR3 DNA: TGTGCCAGCAGCCTCTCCGGGACTAACCTCTACGAGCAGTACTTC

J gene: TRBJ2-3
D gene: TRBD1
clone size: once
V gene: TRBV10-3
CDR3 protein: CAVSEYPLDRGLDDTQYF
CDR3 DNA: TGTGCCGTCAGTGAGTACCCGCTGGACAGGGGGCTTGATGATACGCAGTATTTT

J gene: TRBJ1-5
D gene: TRBD1
clone size: NA
V gene: TRBV15
CDR3 protein: CATSTRTGSFNQPQHF
CDR3 DNA: TGTGCCACCAGCACCCGGACAGGGAGTTTCAATCAGCCCCAGCATTTT

J gene: TRBJ2-2
D gene: TRBD1
clone size: NA
V gene: TRBV6-5
CDR3 protein: CASSRWTGSGELFF
CDR3 DNA: TGTGCCAGCAGTAGATGGACAGGCTCCGGGGAGCTGTTTTTT

J gene: TRBJ2-5
D gene: TRBD2
clone size: NA
V gene: TRBV7-2
CDR3 protein: CASSSAGDQQETQYF
CDR3 DNA: TGTGCCAGCAGCTCCGCGGGAGATCAGCAAGAGACCCAGTACTTC

J gene: TRBJ2-7
D gene: TRBD1
clone size: NA
V gene: TRBV5-4
CDR3 protein: CASSRPGQGREQYF
CDR3 DNA: TGTGCCAGCAGTCGACCGGGACAGGGCCGCGAGCAGTACTTC

J gene: TRBJ2-4
D gene: NA
clone size: NA
V gene: TRBV5-6
CDR3 protein: CASSLGFSGKKNIQYF
CDR3 DNA: TGTGCCAGCAGCTTGGGTTTTAGCGGAAAGAAAAACATTCAGTACTTC

J gene: TRBJ2-7
D gene: NA
clone size: NA
V gene: TRBV7-9
CDR3 protein: CASSLTMLGPGKGYEQYF
CDR3 DNA: TGTGCCAGCAGCTTAACGATGTTGGGGCCAGGGAAGGGCTACGAGCAGTACTTC

J gene: TRBJ1-2
D gene: TRBD1
clone size: NA
V gene: TRBV25-1
CDR3 protein: CASSDGTGVHGYTF
CDR3 DNA: TGTGCCAGCAGTGATGGGACAGGGGTTCATGGCTACACCTTC

J gene: TRBJ1-3
D gene: NA
clone size: NA
V gene: TRBV28
CDR3 protein: CASSLLGGGFSGNTIYF
CDR3 DNA: TGTGCCAGCAGCCTTTTGGGCGGCGGGTTCTCTGGAAACACCATATATTTT

J gene: TRBJ1-1
D gene: NA
clone size: NA
V gene: TRBV5-5
CDR3 protein: CASSFRGTEAFF
CDR3 DNA: TGTGCCAGCAGCTTTAGGGGGACTGAAGCTTTCTTT

J gene: TRBJ1-2
D gene: TRBD1
clone size: NA
V gene: TRBV27
CDR3 protein: CASSFGPGDRVGYGYTF
CDR3 DNA: TGTGCCAGCAGTTTCGGCCCGGGGGACAGGGTTGGATATGGCTACACCTTC

J gene: TRBJ2-1
D gene: TRBD2
clone size: few
V gene: TRBV7-8
CDR3 protein: CASSLTKREHHNEQFF
CDR3 DNA: TGTGCCAGCAGCTTAACGAAGCGGGAGCATCACAATGAGCAGTTCTTC

J gene: TRBJ2-1
D gene: NA
clone size: NA
V gene: TRBV2
CDR3 protein: CASSEGVPNEQFF
CDR3 DNA: TGTGCCAGCAGTGAAGGTGTCCCTAATGAGCAGTTCTTC

J gene: TRBJ1-3
D gene: NA
clone size: NA
V gene: TRBV6-1
CDR3 protein: CASSSHQAAGNTIYF
CDR3 DNA: TGTGCCAGCAGTTCACACCAAGCGGCTGGAAACACCATATATTTT

J gene: TRBJ1-1
D gene: TRBD1
clone size: once
V gene: TRBV4-3
CDR3 protein: CASSQGTGGFLTEAFF
CDR3 DNA: TGCGCCAGCAGCCAAGGGACAGGGGGCTTTCTTACTGAAGCTTTCTTT

J gene: TRBJ2-7
D gene: NA
clone size: NA
V gene: TRBV7-9
CDR3 protein: CASSLAGGTYEQYF
CDR3 DNA: TGTGCCAGCAGCTTAGCGGGAGGAACCTACGAGCAGTACTTC

J gene: TRBJ1-2
D gene: TRBD1
clone size: NA
V gene: TRBV28
CDR3 protein: CASSGHTGGYGYTF
CDR3 DNA: TGTGCCAGCAGCGGACATACAGGGGGCTATGGCTACACCTTC

J gene: TRBJ2-3
D gene: NA
clone size: NA
V gene: TRBV2
CDR3 protein: CASSALLGGVSTDTQYF
CDR3 DNA: TGTGCCAGCAGTGCGTTACTAGGTGGGGTCAGCACAGATACGCAGTATTTT

J gene: TRBJ1-5
D gene: TRBD1
clone size: NA
V gene: TRBV4-2
CDR3 protein: CASSQDQSGQGEQPQHF
CDR3 DNA: TGTGCCAGCAGCCAAGACCAATCCGGACAGGGAGAGCAGCCCCAGCATTTT

J gene: TRBJ1-2
D gene: NA
clone size: NA
V gene: TRBV19
CDR3 protein: CASRRTGTLNYGYTF
CDR3 DNA: TGTGCCAGTAGACGTACAGGGACACTTAACTATGGCTACACCTTC

J gene: TRBJ1-1
D gene: NA
clone size: NA
V gene: TRBV7-3
CDR3 protein: CASSSAGGRTEAFF
CDR3 DNA: TGTGCCAGCAGCTCTGCGGGGGGAAGGACTGAAGCTTTCTTT

J gene: TRBJ2-2
D gene: NA
clone size: NA
V gene: TRBV9
CDR3 protein: CASSVGRDTGELFF
CDR3 DNA: TGTGCCAGCAGCGTTGGGCGGGACACCGGGGAGCTGTTTTTT

J gene: TRBJ2-2
D gene: NA
clone size: NA
V gene: TRBV5-6
CDR3 protein: CASSLGGTDGELFF
CDR3 DNA: TGTGCCAGCAGCTTAGGAGGTACCGACGGGGAGCTGTTTTTT

J gene: TRBJ1-3
D gene: NA
clone size: NA
V gene: TRBV6-5
CDR3 protein: CASSYGTTGNTIYF
CDR3 DNA: TGTGCCAGCAGTTACGGGACAACCGGAAACACCATATATTTT

J gene: TRBJ2-5
D gene: NA
clone size: NA
V gene: TRBV4-1
CDR3 protein: CASSQETGTKYQETQYF
CDR3 DNA: TGCGCCAGCAGCCAAGAAACCGGGACAAAGTACCAAGAGACCCAGTACTTC

J gene: TRBJ2-2
D gene: NA
clone size: NA
V gene: TRBV28
CDR3 protein: CASSFALGEGVPGELFF
CDR3 DNA: TGTGCCAGCAGTTTCGCCCTTGGGGAGGGGGTGCCCGGGGAGCTGTTTTTT

J gene: TRBJ1-1
D gene: TRBD1
clone size: NA
V gene: TRBV6-6
CDR3 protein: CASSLGQGRMNTEAFF
CDR3 DNA: TGTGCCAGCAGCCTCGGACAGGGGAGGATGAACACTGAAGCTTTCTTT

J gene: TRBJ2-3
D gene: NA
clone size: NA
V gene: TRBV19
CDR3 protein: CASTLFGTDTQYF
CDR3 DNA: TGTGCCAGCACTCTCTTTGGCACAGATACGCAGTATTTT

J gene: TRBJ2-7
D gene: NA
clone size: NA
V gene: TRBV25-1
CDR3 protein: CASSANAGDEQYF
CDR3 DNA: TGTGCCAGCAGTGCCAACGCAGGGGACGAGCAGTACTTC

J gene: TRBJ2-7
D gene: NA
clone size: NA
V gene: TRBV19
CDR3 protein: CASRGSYEQYF
CDR3 DNA: TGTGCCAGTCGGGGTTCCTACGAGCAGTACTTC

J gene: TRBJ2-4
D gene: NA
clone size: few
V gene: TRBV4-3
CDR3 protein: CASSQGLGHDIQYF
CDR3 DNA: TGCGCCAGCAGCCAGGGCTTGGGCCACGACATTCAGTACTTC